The entry below gives a single TCR beta chain sequence along with its context. Its antigen remains unidentified. Within one base of it there is no much larger clone, and no base qualities were kept. Using the deep immunoSEQ assay, TCR CDR3 regions were amplified from genomic DNA by multiplex PCR. For each cell subset, the extracted genomic DNA was distributed evenly across all wells of several immunoSEQ 96-well plates, and each plate served as one replicate. Each replicate PCR for sorted subsets received roughly 0.2 ug genomic DNA, equal to some 32,000 T cell genomes. The purified libraries were quantified using a Qubit 3.0 fluorometer, sized with a Bioanalyzer 2100, and then quantified again using the KAPA Library Quantification kit. Every immunoSEQ 96-well plate was sequenced on a dedicated single-read 150-cycle Illumina NextSeq 550 flow cell. On the study's bioinformatics: Because only junctional sequences without quality scores were contained in the immunoSEQ output, filtering matching that applied to full-length reads could not be performed. Sequences were annotated with PyIR, a Python wrapper for IgBLAST v1.9, using IMGT germline references to assign V/J genes and CDR3. Any read was removed if the V/J assignment was weak (E-value above 1e-6), the CDR3 was missing, or the read contained stop codons, out-of-frame junctions, or ambiguous translated residues. A V3J clonotype was defined by an identical inferred V gene, J gene, and CDR3 amino acid sequence. Percentage overlap between repertoires was calculated by dividing the number of shared unique clonotypes by the size of the smaller repertoire. Richness of each repertoire was evaluated using RTK rarefaction, the Chao1 estimator, and Recon v2.1 estimates of unobserved clonotypes. Generation probabilities were computed with OLGA for all TCRbeta clonotypes obtained by the gDNA method from a handful of donors. This is the immuneACCESS table as TCRdb keeps it, with only in-frame sequences that have V and J called. A part of the clones is gone; compared with another copy, unresolved V genes explain less than half, and the rest is unexplained. The DNA gave D and trimming, while V, J and clone size come from that table. This sample lists about 2 million clones; about 95% were detected once. Under 1.5% of the sample comes from the top ten.

Taken from cysteine to phenylalanine, the CDR3 has 14 residues. The read is trimmed to its CDR3 DNA, 42 bases read in frame from base 1. After removal of 4 bases from V and 1 base from J, the junction retains 3 bases not matched to a gene. CDR1 and CDR2, looked up from the germline V gene, are MGHRA and YSYEKL. This specimen comes from a study of shared clonotypes between healthy human individuals (dated by TCRdb to the early 2020s). General notes on the study: The cohort comprised a couple of women and three men aged 18 to 49 years. Per donor, three plates each were used for CD4 naive and CD4 memory, two for CD8 naive, and one for CD8 memory. To estimate repertoire size and how much clonotypes are shared between individuals, the study performed deep sequencing of blood TCR repertoires from 4 to 6 healthy adults. Libraries were prepared and TCR repertoires were sequenced by different laboratories using diverse techniques, in order to increase sequencing depth and limit assay-specific biases. Leukapheresis yielded between about 0.94 and 8.9 billion PBMCs per donor. Here is what the overall study found, with its caveats: Across a few donors, about 5.2% of naive CD4, over 3% of naive CD8, under 2.5% of memory CD4, and over 0.35% of memory CD8 clonotypes were shared. Based on pairwise subsampling, the degree of clonotype sharing among donors was expected to be affected by sequencing depth. Sampling was limited to blood, and TCR repertoires in tissue likely differ from TCR repertoires in blood. Rarefaction of sorted-subset datasets indicated incomplete sequencing despite the large sequencing depth. Because the study included a small number of donors, the genetic and exposure-history diversity represented was limited. Higher generation probabilities were observed for clonotypes shared by all four sorted-subset donors than for non-shared clonotypes. Naive subsets generally had larger estimated clonotype richness than memory subsets did.

CD8 naive samples were obtained by positive selection for CCR7 among CD45RO-negative cells, yielding a CD45RA+CCR7+ population from which TemRA cells were excluded. Donors were healthy HIV-negative adults with no recently reported acute infections or vaccinations. Only Caucasian adults living in Nashville, Tennessee, USA were represented among the donors. Blood was collected by leukapheresis, and PBMCs were isolated by Ficoll-Histopaque density gradient centrifugation and then cryopreserved in liquid nitrogen vapor phase. Analytical flow cytometry was used to check the purity and quantity of every magnetically sorted T cell population. Genomic DNA was isolated from every sorted fraction and measured by UV absorbance on a Nanodrop 2000c.

The source of this sequence is a man between 18 and 29 years old in good health. The chain was built from TRBV4-1 and TRBJ2-7, with 8 bases aligning to TRBD1. The sequenced material came from naive CD8+ T cells sorted from blood. Reading the label with the study, this specimen's cell subset or site is: CD45RA+CCR7+. The CDR3 is CASSPGQESYEQYF. In nucleotides, the sequence is TGCGCCAGCAGCCCGGGACAGGAATCCTACGAGCAGTACTTC.